The 10 T cell receptor beta chains below were found in one sample sequenced in a study of shared clonotypes between healthy human individuals. The assay was immunoSEQ multiplex PCR, and TCRdb's table has in-frame clones only and misses some. The sample has roughly 1.4 million clones; about 98.5% are singletons. The sequenced material came from naive CD4+ T cells sorted from blood. The subset here: CD45RA+ positively selected. These receptors came from a man between 25 and 39 years old in good health.

V usage is TRBV29-1 and J usage is TRBJ2-5; 9 bases are a match to TRBD2. Germline V gives CDR1 SQVTM, CDR2 ANQGSEA. The CDR3 runs 14 residues. Trimming cost V 5 bases and J 5 bases; bases outside gene matches: 9. The CDR3 is CSVTGLATYETQYF. The CDR3 DNA sequence: TGCAGCGTTACAGGACTAGCGACTTATGAGACCCAGTACTTC.

The CDR3 loop is CASSSPTGGHFSYGYTF. CDR3 in DNA: TGTGCCAGCAGTTCCCCGACAGGGGGACATTTCAGCTATGGCTACACCTTC. V gene TRBV28 combines with J gene TRBJ1-2, with 9 positions matching TRBD1. The ends lost 4 bases at V and 4 bases at J; junction bases unmatched: 13. Per germline, CDR1 MDHEN and CDR2 SYDVKM. CDR3 length: 17 amino acids.

A note on this clone: The same CDR3 is also encoded by other DNA sequences in this sample. This chain links TRBV5-1 with TRBJ2-7, with 8 bases lining up with TRBD1. Germline loops: CDR1 SGHRS, CDR2 YFSETQ. The CDR3 runs 15 residues. The J segment lost 3 bases and the V segment lost 0 bases, leaving 5 bases of the junction unmatched. The CDR3 DNA is TGCGCCAGCAGCTTGGAAGGACAGGGTTACTACGAGCAGTACTTC. Residues: CASSLEGQGYYEQYF.

This clone appeared once. The rearrangement links TRBV15 to TRBJ2-1; unclear D gene. Germline CDR1 LNHNV, CDR2 YYDKDF (reference sequence). Deletions cut 5 bases from V and 8 bases from J, with 7 bases between. The CDR3 runs 11 residues. DNA for the CDR3: TGTGCCACCAGCCTAGTGGATGAGCAGTTCTTC. It yields the protein CATSLVDEQFF. Drawing the rest from reference TRBV15 and TRBJ2-1, the complete variable domain is DAMVIQNPRYQVTQFGKPVTLSCSQTLNHNVMYWYQQKSSQAPKLLFHYYDKDFNNEADTPDNFQSRRPNTSFCFLDIRSPGLGDTAMYLCATSLVDEQFFGPGTRLTVL.

This clone was seen a single time. The chain couples TRBV18 to TRBJ2-7; D gene unclear. CDR1 and CDR2 from the germline V gene are KGHSH and LQKENI. The CDR3 runs 14 residues. Trimming removed 2 bases at V and 5 bases at J, with 13 bases between. The CDR3 DNA reads TGTGCCAGCTCACCAATTCCGGGTTTGAACGAGCAGTACTTC. Translated, it gives CASSPIPGLNEQYF.

The rearrangement uses TRBV5-1 and TRBJ2-5, with TRBD1 matching 9 bases. The CDR3 sequence is 16 residues long. V shed 0 bases and J 5 bases; nucleotides not matched to a gene: 8. Looked up from germline, CDR1 is SGHRS and CDR2 is YFSETQ. The DNA of the CDR3 is TGCGCCAGCAGCTTGGTTCTGACAGGGGGTTCTGAGACCCAGTACTTC. Translation: CASSLVLTGGSETQYF.

The gene calls are TRBV6-5 and TRBJ1-5; 9 bases map to TRBD1. V dropped 5 bases and J dropped 4; count of bases not matched to a gene: 6. Germline V gene lookup returns CDR1 MNHEY and CDR2 SVGAGI. The CDR3 is 15 residues long. The CDR3 sequence is CASSTDRGPNQPQHF. The CDR3 DNA reads TGTGCCAGCAGTACGGACAGGGGCCCTAATCAGCCCCAGCATTTT.

This chain uses TRBV19 with TRBJ2-7; 11 bases fit TRBD2. CDR1 is LNHDA and CDR2 is SQIVND in the germline V gene (reference sequence). The CDR3 covers 16 residues. The junction had 7 bases not matched to a gene; V was cut back by 0 bases and J by 6 bases. The CDR3 DNA is TGTGCCAGTAGTATAGAGGGAACTAGCGGGAGCACCGAGCAGTACTTC. It is translated as CASSIEGTSGSTEQYF.

The chain couples TRBV18 to TRBJ2-7; perhaps TRBD1 as D (6 bases). V was trimmed by 5 bases and J by 3 bases, leaving 11 bases between them. The CDR3 is made up of 13 amino acids. Germline CDR1 and CDR2: KGHSH and LQKENI. CDR3 sequence (DNA): TGTGCCAGCTCATCAGGGGCCGGCTACGAGCAGTACTTC. It translates to CASSSGAGYEQYF.

The J gene is TRBJ2-3, the V gene TRBV27; 10 bases match TRBD2. V was pared by 6 bases and J by 1 base, with 16 bases of the junction left unmatched. The germline CDR1 and CDR2 sequences are MNHEY and SMNVEV (reference sequence). The CDR3 totals 19 residues. CDR3 DNA: TGTGCCAGCAGCCTACTATCTAGCGGGAGTTATATAGGCACAGATACGCAGTATTTT. Its translation: CASSLLSSGSYIGTDTQYF.